The clone carrying this T cell receptor (beta chain) was seen a few times. Its specificity is unknown. This specimen comes from a study of response to subunit inactivated influenza vaccine. General study points: The authors suggested that few new T cells are recruited per seasonal influenza vaccination.

In germline, CDR1 is DFQATT, CDR2 SNEGSKA (reference sequence). The CDR3 sequence is 15 residues long. Trimming at V came to 5 bases and at J to 1 base, leaving 6 bases not matched to a gene. TCRdb analysed the RT-PCR reads with MiXCR anew, one entry per CDR3 protein. This sample has about 480,000 distinct CDR3 sequences, with approximately 11% found just once. The sequence was collected from a man aged 50 to 60 who received an inactivated influenza vaccine. This chain joins TRBV20-1 and TRBJ1-5; the match to TRBD1 covers 9 bases. The specimen comprised PBMCs from blood, sampled roughly 6 weeks after vaccination. This chain's CDR3 is CSAQYRGRSNQPQHF. CDR3 DNA sequence: TGCAGTGCTCAATACAGGGGGCGAAGCAATCAGCCCCAGCATTTT.